This TCR beta chain was sequenced for a study of CD8 T cells in Susac syndrome. Those who served as multiple sclerosis controls were treatment-naive patients with stable or active relapsing-remitting disease. Random hexamers were used to reverse transcribe about 0.5 to 1 ug of RNA. Multiplex immunoSEQ PCR targeted 54 Vbeta and 13 Jbeta TCR beta segments. TCRdb recomputed calls from the immunoSEQ multiplex PCR reads with MiXCR, one row per CDR3 protein. Among about 200,000 distinct CDR3 sequences listed, nearly 95% were seen once. Material for sequencing was CD4+ T cells from PBMCs. The TCR sequence derives from a human donor with multiple sclerosis.

The CDR3, as DNA: TGCGCCAGCAGCCGCGGGACTAGCGGCGAGACCGGGGAGCTGTTTTTT. This encodes CASSRGTSGETGELFF. The V and J genes are TRBV4-1 and TRBJ2-2; 11 bases fit TRBD2. V trimming: 4 bases; J trimming: 5 bases; junction bases outside the gene matches: 6. The CDR3 loop spans 16 amino acids. Germline CDR1 and CDR2: MGHRA and YSYEKL.